The source of this T cell receptor beta chain is a study of T cells in Graves' hyperthyroidism and ophthalmopathy. RNA transcripts yielded amplified TCR beta CDR3 regions. HTBI primers were the set used in a first-round RT-PCR of the TCR CDR3. TCRdb fed the multiplex PCR reads into MiXCR, producing one record per CDR3 protein. Here the sample spans 500,000 to 650,000 distinct CDR3 sequences, 13% to 15% being singletons. This clonotype showed up just a few times. The sequence came from a woman aged 40-49 years with Graves' hyperthyroidism. Sequenced material: blood.

CDR3 sequence: CASSLSFGSSYNEQFF. The CDR3 region has the DNA TGTGCCAGCAGCTTATCTTTCGGGAGCTCCTACAATGAGCAGTTCTTC. The chain couples TRBV7-2 to TRBJ2-1; weak D call: TRBD2 (6 bases). Per germline, CDR1 SGHTA and CDR2 FQGNSA. The length of the CDR3 is 16 residues. V was clipped by 2 bases and J by 0 bases, with 11 bases between them.